This passage covers 23 T cell receptor beta chains from one sample sequenced in a study of early T cells in non-severe SARS-CoV-2 infection. TCRdb re-called the 5' RACE reads with MiXCR, one entry per CDR3 protein. The sample holds 85,000 to 120,000 distinct CDR3 sequences; around 12% are singletons and the top ten take 6.2%. Sequences were obtained from whole blood. Receptors were obtained from an adult who was a healthcare worker with PCR-confirmed SARS-CoV-2 infection or an uninfected control (not recorded which).

This clonotype was detected ten times or more. The J gene is TRBJ1-2, the V gene TRBV5-1, with a possible D match to TRBD1 (5 bases). CDR1 and CDR2 from the germline V gene are SGHRS and YFSETQ. This CDR3 is built from 14 residues. Deletions cut 6 bases from V and 4 bases from J, with 16 bases between. This CDR3 reads CASTSGTRTYGYTF. The CDR3 nucleotides read TGCGCCAGCACGTCGGGGACCCGGACCTATGGCTACACCTTC.

This clonotype was counted a few times. V is TRBV2 and J is TRBJ2-1; tentatively, D is TRBD2 (7 bases). Germline CDR1 SNHLY, CDR2 FYNNEI. This CDR3 region has 14 residues. V was clipped by 8 bases and J by 5 bases, with 16 bases between them. CDR3 sequence reads: CASRKGGVNNEQFF. As DNA, the CDR3 is TGTGCCAGCCGAAAAGGGGGGGTAAACAATGAGCAGTTCTTC.

This chain connects TRBV6-6 to TRBJ1-3, with D hard to call. The V end lost 7 bases, the J end lost 0 bases, and 13 bases lay between the germline ends. Germline loops: CDR1 MNHNY, CDR2 SVGAGI (reference sequence). The CDR3 contains 15 residues. The CDR3 coding sequence is TGTGCCAGCAACCAGGACGGGAGCTCTGGAAACACCATATATTTT. This encodes CASNQDGSSGNTIYF.

This clonotype has at least ten counts. The chain employs TRBV7-9 and TRBJ2-1, with 10 positions matching TRBD2. Germline trimming cut 1 base from V and 6 bases from J; bases unmatched to any gene: 12. The germline V gene has CDR1 SEHNR and CDR2 FQNEAQ (reference sequence). The CDR3 runs 18 residues. The CDR3 loop reads CASSLVYLLAGFGNEQFF. The DNA for the CDR3 is TGTGCCAGCAGCTTAGTGTATCTACTAGCGGGATTCGGCAATGAGCAGTTCTTC.

Points on this clonotype: A single base separates this from a much larger clone, so it may be a read error. The chain combines TRBV5-1 with TRBJ1-5; 8 bases are a match to TRBD1. The germline CDR1 and CDR2 sequences are SGHRS and YFSETQ. The CDR3 extends over 15 amino acids. The CDR3 sequence: CDSSLGQGDNQPQHF. The CDR3 nucleotides read TGCGACAGCAGCTTAGGACAGGGCGACAATCAGCCCCAGCATTTT.

This clonotype was seen many times. The CDR3 bases are TGTGCCAGCAGCCCCGGGACAGGGGGCGCGTACAATGAGCAGTTCTTC. Protein product: CASSPGTGGAYNEQFF. This chain uses TRBV11-2 with TRBJ2-1; 12 bases match TRBD1. With V trimmed by 5 bases and J by 4 bases, 6 bases remained unmatched. CDR3 length: 16 residues. The germline V gene encodes CDR1 SGHAT and CDR2 FQNNGV. The full variable domain, rest sourced from reference TRBV11-2 and TRBJ2-1, is EAGVAQSPRYKIIEKRQSVAFWCNPISGHATLYWYQQILGQGPKLLIQFQNNGVVDDSQLPKDRFSAERLKGVDSTLKIQPAKLEDSAVYLCASSPGTGGAYNEQFFGPGTRLTVL.

This clonotype was seen more than once but under ten times. The J gene is TRBJ1-1, the V gene TRBV20-1, with D unresolved. V gave up 6 bases and J gave up 6 bases, with 17 bases separating them. The CDR3 has 13 amino acids. Germline V gives CDR1 DFQATT, CDR2 SNEGSKA (reference sequence). CDR3 residues: CSAPFQEGAEAFF. The CDR3 DNA sequence: TGCAGTGCCCCCTTTCAAGAAGGCGCTGAAGCTTTCTTT.

The chain couples TRBV3-1 to TRBJ2-5; 7 bases match TRBD2. V shed 0 bases and J 2 bases; nucleotides not matched to a gene: 6. CDR1 and CDR2 from the germline V gene are LGHDT and YNNKEL (reference sequence). The length of the CDR3 is 16 residues. CDR3 nucleotides: TGTGCCAGCAGCCAAGATGGAGGCGGGAGTCAAGAGACCCAGTACTTC. Its protein is CASSQDGGGSQETQYF.

This clonotype was detected only once. A much larger clonotype is one base distant, so this may be a read error. The V and J genes are TRBV6-4 and TRBJ2-3; no clear D gene. CDR1 is MRHNA and CDR2 is SNTAGT in the germline V gene. The CDR3 sequence is 13 residues long. The chain's CDR3 is CASSGSDTDTRYF. For the CDR3, the DNA is TGTGCCAGCAGTGGGAGCGACACAGATACGCGGTATTTT.

The table lists this clonotype with a few counts. The chain uses TRBV6-1 and TRBJ2-1; 10 positions agree with TRBD2. The germline V gene has CDR1 MNHNS and CDR2 SASEGT. V gave up 2 bases and J gave up 6 bases; unmatched junction bases: 7. The CDR3 loop spans 16 amino acids. CDR3 sequence (DNA): TGTGCCAGCAGTGAAAGGCTAGCGGGAGTGAGCAATGAGCAGTTCTTC. Protein: CASSERLAGVSNEQFF.

This clonotype was found many times. This sequence joins TRBV11-2 and TRBJ2-7; TRBD2 aligns across 9 bases. CDR3 length: 14 residues. From germline, CDR1 is SGHAT and CDR2 FQNNGV. V was pared by 3 bases and J by 3 bases, with 3 bases of the junction left unmatched. The CDR3, as DNA: TGTGCCAGCAGCTTCGCTAGCGGGATCTACGAGCAGTACTTC. Amino acids: CASSFASGIYEQYF.

This clonotype was counted only a few times. The chain recombines TRBV3-1 with TRBJ2-7; TRBD1 is a possible D gene (6 bases). Per germline, CDR1 LGHDT and CDR2 YNNKEL (reference sequence). V was trimmed by 3 bases and J by 8 bases, leaving 17 bases between them. CDR3 length: 14 residues. The CDR3 loop reads CASSHGTLDAQQYF. CDR3 coding DNA: TGTGCCAGCAGCCACGGGACATTAGACGCCCAGCAGTACTTC.

Ten or more counts support this clonotype. The CDR3 loop is CASSPRGQETQYF. The CDR3 nucleotides are TGTGCCAGCTCACCGAGGGGACAAGAGACCCAGTACTTC. This chain joins TRBV18 and TRBJ2-5; the D gene could be TRBD1 or TRBD2 (5 bases each). The CDR3 contains 13 residues. Trimming shortened V by 3 bases and J by 2 bases, and 7 bases separated the two germline ends. Germline CDR1 and CDR2: KGHSH and LQKENI.

CDR3 nucleotides: TGTGCCAGCAGCGGAGGATTCAATCAGCCCCAGCATTTT. Residues: CASSGGFNQPQHF. The rearrangement uses TRBV14 and TRBJ1-5; D is unclear. V dropped 5 bases and J dropped 3 bases, with 8 bases sitting between them. The CDR3 loop spans 13 amino acids. Germline values: CDR1 SGHDN, CDR2 FVKESK.

The CDR3 sequence is CASSQRLYNEQFF. The CDR3 DNA reads as TGTGCCAGCAGCCAAAGGCTTTACAATGAGCAGTTCTTC. This chain connects TRBV11-2 to TRBJ2-1; D gene unclear. The CDR3 is made up of 13 amino acids. Germline-derived CDR1 and CDR2 are SGHAT and FQNNGV. Trimming stripped 5 bases from V and 4 bases from J, with 9 bases between.

The chain recombines TRBV7-3 with TRBJ2-3; 8 nucleotides line up with TRBD2. This CDR3 has 14 amino acids. The ends lost 0 bases at V and 8 bases at J; junction bases unmatched: 4. Germline V CDR1 and CDR2: SGHTA, FQGTGA. The CDR3 sequence: CASSLTPGLVTQYF. Here the CDR3 DNA reads TGTGCCAGCAGCTTAACACCGGGACTAGTTACGCAGTATTTT.

This clonotype was seen a handful of times. The rearrangement links TRBV6-5 to TRBJ2-7; D might be TRBD1 (5 bases). Germline V gene data show CDR1 as MNHEY and CDR2 as SVGAGI. The CDR3 has 14 residues. The V end lost 6 bases, the J end lost 1 base, and 13 bases lay between the germline ends. DNA of the CDR3: TGTGCCAGCAGATTGACAGATCTATCCTACGAGCAGTACTTC. Translation: CASRLTDLSYEQYF.

In its sample, this clonotype was seen many times. The genes are TRBV11-2 and TRBJ2-7, with TRBD2 as a possible D gene (5 bases). The ends were cut back, 3 bases at V and 6 bases at J, with 12 bases in the middle. CDR3 length: 13 amino acids. Germline-derived CDR1 and CDR2 are SGHAT and FQNNGV. The CDR3 DNA is TGTGCCAGCAGCTTCCGGGCCGGGGTCGAGCAGTACTTC. This codes for CASSFRAGVEQYF.

This clonotype was counted at least ten times. V gene TRBV4-1 combines with J gene TRBJ1-2; no clear D gene. Per the germline V gene, CDR1 is MGHRA and CDR2 is YSYEKL. V lost 0 bases to trimming and J lost 0 bases, with 11 bases between them. The CDR3 runs 16 residues. This CDR3 is CASSQDLTASNYGYTF. The CDR3 bases are TGCGCCAGCAGCCAAGATCTAACAGCCTCTAACTATGGCTACACCTTC.

This clonotype was recorded at least ten times. The CDR3 DNA reads as TGTGCCAGCAGCTTGGGCCCCCCGGGCAGGGCCTACGAGCAGTACTTC. This gives the protein CASSLGPPGRAYEQYF. The V and J genes are TRBV7-2 and TRBJ2-7, with D maybe TRBD1 (5 bases). V lost 3 bases, J lost 2 bases, and 17 bases lay in between. The CDR3 length is 16 residues. Germline CDR1 SGHTA, CDR2 FQGNSA.

This chain links TRBV7-8 with TRBJ2-1, with 8 bases matching TRBD2. Germline V CDR1 and CDR2: SGHVS, FQNEAQ. The trim removed 1 base at V and 6 bases at J, leaving 11 bases unmatched. This CDR3 spans 17 amino acids. The CDR3 sequence is CASSLESVRLAGNEQFF. CDR3 DNA: TGTGCCAGCAGCTTAGAGAGTGTCCGCCTAGCGGGCAATGAGCAGTTCTTC.

In this sample, this clonotype turned up a few times. The chain couples TRBV11-2 to TRBJ1-1; D ambiguous. Germline CDR1 and CDR2: SGHAT and FQNNGV. The V and J ends lost 2 bases and 0 bases respectively, with 7 bases between them. The CDR3 is 14 residues long. CDR3 in amino acids: CASSLWQMNTEAFF. CDR3 nucleotides: TGTGCCAGCAGCTTATGGCAGATGAACACTGAAGCTTTCTTT. Full variable domain (rest looked up from reference TRBV11-2 and TRBJ1-1): EAGVAQSPRYKIIEKRQSVAFWCNPISGHATLYWYQQILGQGPKLLIQFQNNGVVDDSQLPKDRFSAERLKGVDSTLKIQPAKLEDSAVYLCASSLWQMNTEAFFGQGTRLTVV.

Many counts were recorded for this clonotype. The chain recombines TRBV20-1 with TRBJ2-5, with D perhaps given as TRBD1 or TRBD2 (5 bases each). Germline V gene data show CDR1 as DFQATT and CDR2 as SNEGSKA (reference sequence). V was trimmed by 2 bases and J by 4 bases, leaving 11 bases between them. There are 13 residues in the CDR3. The CDR3 DNA follows: TGCAGTGCTAGAAGGGCAGGGACAGAGACCCAGTACTTC. This sequence encodes CSARRAGTETQYF.